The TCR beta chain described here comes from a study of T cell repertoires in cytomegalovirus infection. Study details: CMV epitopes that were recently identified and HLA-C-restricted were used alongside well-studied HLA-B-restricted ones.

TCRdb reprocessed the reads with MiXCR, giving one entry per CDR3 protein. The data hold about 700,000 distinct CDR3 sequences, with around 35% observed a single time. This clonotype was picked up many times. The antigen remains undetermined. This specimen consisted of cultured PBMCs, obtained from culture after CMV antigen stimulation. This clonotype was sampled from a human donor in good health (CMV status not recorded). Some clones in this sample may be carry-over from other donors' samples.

This chain's CDR3 is CASSFRSSLYNEQFF. CDR3 bases: TGTGCCAGCAGCTTTCGGTCTAGCCTTTACAATGAGCAGTTCTTC. The V and J genes are TRBV7-2 and TRBJ2-1, with D perhaps matching TRBD2 (5 bases). Germline V gives CDR1 SGHTA, CDR2 FQGNSA. CDR3 size: 15 residues. V lost 3 bases and J 4 bases, leaving 13 bases between the germline ends.